This T cell receptor (beta chain) is drawn from a study of cytomegalovirus exposure and HLA in healthy donors (dated by TCRdb to 2016 to 2017). Concerning the study at large: According to an earlier analysis of several hundred of the donors, 200 million or so T cells yielded 90 million to 130 million unique TCR beta sequences and approximately 300 Gb of sequence data. An earlier analysis of several hundred of the donors applied high-throughput TCR beta sequencing to assess whether each TCR beta V gene segment acted as functional or pseudogenic. HLA typing covered class I and class II loci at four-digit resolution. To predict cytomegalovirus infection status, the study combined high-throughput TCR immunosequencing, statistical association of individual TCRs with disease status, and machine learning. Alongside the repertoire data, information on donor age, sex, ethnicity and CMV serostatus was compiled. To study patterns of TCR occurrence, a later analysis re-analyzed previously published TCR beta repertoires from under 750 donors and added high-resolution HLA genotyping. Rather than using new phenotypic data, the later analysis identified candidate immune exposures from TCR beta sequences and from how often those sequences occurred across donors. All discovery cohort repertoires had been generated on a single sequencing platform. The study profiled the T cell repertoires of fewer than 850 subjects by immunosequencing and related them to cytomegalovirus serostatus. The number of donors typed differed by locus, with roughly 629-640 for A, B, C, DRB1 and DQB1, around 500 for DQA1, over 600 for DPA1, and 472 for DPB1. In a later genetic analysis, genome-wide SNP genotypes for 398 of the 666 donors were used, and that subset was treated as a discovery cohort. The study was designed to test whether signatures of past pathogen exposure could be identified by cataloging public T cell receptors. Five DR-DQ haplotypes were handled as single units for association and clustering, since linkage in the cohort was strong. Across 300 to 400 genotyped donors of the cohort, an average of approximately 200,000 unique TCR beta nucleotide sequences per donor were sequenced, and 15% to 20% of those sequences were non-productive. Besides the first cohort of 550 to 750 subjects, a separate validation cohort made up of some 110 different subjects was used. Roughly 300 gigabases of sequencing data and roughly 80 million unique TCR sequences made up an early release that covered approximately 620 HLA-typed donors. Among the approximately 420 genotyped donors, approximately 82% belonged to the genetic ancestry cluster associated with self-reported Caucasian donors.

Comment on this clone: The antigen it recognizes is unknown. Qualities for individual bases were not recorded, and no much larger clone is one base off.

The CDR3 sequence holds 13 residues, the cysteine and phenylalanine included. Just CDR3 DNA is preserved here, 39 bases in frame from base 1. CDR1 and CDR2 are read off the germline V gene as SGHAT and FQNNGV. Cut back by 6 bases and 5 bases, the V and J ends lie 13 bases apart. To prepare the library, the immunoSEQ multiplex PCR assay was applied. For the multiplex PCR, a mixture combining 60 forward primers for TCR Vbeta segments and 13 reverse primers for TCR Jbeta segments was used. A multiplex PCR assay on genomic DNA amplified the CDR3 region of rearranged TCR beta genes. Amplified TCR beta libraries were sequenced as 87-base-pair reads on the Illumina HiSeq System. As for the authors' bioinformatics: A later analysis counted about 82 million unique TCR beta chains across the 690 or so repertoires, and some 11 million of these chains were shared by at least two donors. Raw reads were error-corrected and collapsed into unique sequences by a nearest-neighbor algorithm in which closely related sequences were merged to remove PCR and sequencing errors. CDR3 sequences were aligned to IMGT reference sequences to assign V, D and J gene segments. Each retained sequence needed at least a six-nucleotide match to both a V gene segment and a J gene segment. Rearrangements were called productive when the CDR3 lacked stop codons and stayed in frame with V and J; all others were non-productive. Following IMGT convention, CDR3 was defined as the stretch from the second conserved V-encoded cysteine up to the conserved J-encoded phenylalanine. Sequences without an unambiguous match to a single V gene segment were excluded from the earlier analysis of almost 600 of the donors. In an earlier analysis of more than 500 of the donors, a V segment was called functional when productive rearrangements were above 56.7%, and segregating when the standard deviation between donors exceeded 5%. A statistical classification framework was built for diagnosing cytomegalovirus status from the catalog of TCR beta chain sequences. A later analysis assigned V and J genes by comparing TCR nucleotide sequences with IMGT/GENE-DB human TR gene sequences. In a later analysis, CDR3 sequences and most-parsimonious VDJ recombination scenarios were assigned using the TCRdist pipeline. In a later analysis, each TCR beta chain was defined by its CDR3 amino acid sequence together with its V-gene family, and reads without a unique V-gene family were excluded. A later analysis removed 600 or so highly shared, low-generation-probability nucleotide sequences to deal with suspected cross-contamination and a sequencing artifact. In a later analysis, a clonal expansion index was calculated for each public chain from normalized within-repertoire ranks of inferred template counts. In a later analysis, generation probabilities were computed using a VDJ recombination model fitted to out-of-frame rearrangements, and the results were checked against IGoR. In a later analysis, hypergeometric tests were used to score TCR-TCR, TCR-HLA and TCR-CMV co-occurrence, with a repertoire-size bias correction applied to TCR pairs. False discovery rates were estimated in a later analysis by permuting HLA or CMV assignments 20 times. In a later analysis, co-occurring TCRs were grouped with DBSCAN, and TCRdist sequence similarity was added when clustering was performed within HLA-allele-positive subsets. Repertoires with fewer than 30,000 or more than 120,000 public chains were left out of co-occurrence clustering, as were several repertoires with anomalous nucleotide sharing. TCRdb provides this immuneACCESS table in a form limited to in-frame rearrangements. Some clones are lacking; in checked studies, under half of them reflect an unresolved V gene, and why the rest are absent is not known. The DNA gave D and trimming, while V, J and clone size come from that table. The table for this sample lists about 63,000 clones; approximately 80% of them were counted only once. In total, the top ten clones hold just under 3% of the sample.

General study outcomes and caveats: In vitro tests confirmed that a few of the cytomegalovirus-associated TCR beta chains recognize cytomegalovirus antigens. A later genetic analysis associated a missense DCLRE1C variant with V-gene and J-gene trimming of TCR beta chains, and an independent cohort replicated the association. When HLA alleles, especially DR and DQ, strongly co-occurred, attributing TCR associations to individual alleles was difficult. Cytomegalovirus status was reported to be diagnosed by the classifier with high specificity and sensitivity in both the original and validation cohorts. HLA typing was unavailable for some donors at each locus, so association tests used only the typed subset. Most TCR sequences were seen in very few donors, while some public TCRs were found in many individuals. In this cohort, only TCR beta chains were sequenced, and detectable features were limited by the absence of alpha or paired-chain data. About 15 rarely observed V segments, including chromosome 9 orphons, were excluded from the earlier analysis of approximately 500 of the donors because counts were too low. It was suggested by the authors that the approach could potentially be generalized to other disease states and immunological phenotypes. A further reported finding was that TCR beta sequences accurately predicted the HLA-A and HLA-B alleles for most subjects in the first cohort. Roughly uniform sequencing depth across donors was assumed in presence/absence analyses, although this assumption may not hold. Compared with equally common non-associated chains, HLA-associated TCR beta chains in a later analysis were more clonally expanded and had lower generation probabilities. Most CMV-associated TCR beta chains appeared to be HLA-restricted in a later analysis, and the HLA associations seemed to be driven largely by CMV exposure. In an earlier analysis of 587 of the donors, most TCR beta V segments appeared in productive rearrangements about 87% or about 30% of the time, broadly matching IMGT annotations. In the study, around 150 TCR beta chains were listed as associated with cytomegalovirus. According to a later analysis, parvovirus B19, influenza, CMV and Epstein-Barr virus appeared linked to several top co-occurrence clusters. In a later analysis, TCR association rates were found to vary across HLA loci, with the most associated TCRs seen for DRB1 alleles and the fewest for HLA-C alleles. For the cohort, immune exposure information was limited to CMV serostatus. A cluster of highly shared sequence variants was judged likely to be a technical artifact of the sequencing pipeline. Compared with the approximately 700-donor mean, donors in an Asian-associated ancestry cluster had fewer N-insertions in productive TCRs, according to a later genetic analysis. A later analysis associated around 16,000 TCR beta sequences with specific HLA alleles at a false discovery rate of 0.05. Linkage disequilibrium might explain the correlated functional status among segregating V segments, but an unknown experimental factor could not be excluded. Because the 87-base-pair reads could not distinguish some IMGT-functional V segments, including TRBV6-2 and TRBV6-3, those segments were excluded.

The cohort was made up of under 800 healthy bone marrow donors. At the time of sampling, every cohort member was nominally healthy, though immune exposures that went unrecorded were likely present. The donor tested CMV seronegative and was one of the 352 seronegative cohort members. Each donor provided a peripheral blood sample, and peripheral blood mononuclear cells were used for TCR beta sequencing. Genomic DNA extraction from the blood cell samples was performed with the Qiagen DNeasy Blood Extraction Kit. The TCR originated in a young woman in good health and CMV-seronegative. The sequenced sample was PBMCs. The sequence is built from TRBV11-2 and TRBJ1-2; there is no confident call for the D gene. The DNA sequence is as follows: TGTGCCAGCAGTTCAGTATCAGAATATGGCTACACCTTC. The resulting protein is CASSSVSEYGYTF.